One and the same sample provided the 13 T cell receptor beta chains below, sequenced in a study of cytomegalovirus exposure and HLA in healthy donors. Both 60 Vbeta primers and 13 Jbeta primers went into the PCR. Repertoires were generated with immunoSEQ multiplex PCR, while TCRdb's copy carries only in-frame clones and drops some. The profile shows approximately 190,000 clones, roughly 74% of them singletons. The specimen sequenced was PBMCs. These TCRs come from a woman in her thirties in good health and CMV-seropositive.

This clone was counted many times. The V gene is TRBV5-4, the J gene TRBJ1-1, with D possibly being TRBD1 (5 bases). CDR1 is SGHNT, CDR2 YYREEE, per germline (reference sequence). The V and J ends lost 8 bases and 3 bases respectively, with 23 bases between them. The CDR3 has 16 amino acids. The CDR3: CASHSYRDSMDTEAFF. The CDR3, as DNA: TGTGCCAGTCACTCCTACCGGGACTCAATGGACACTGAAGCTTTCTTT.

The gene calls are TRBV6-6 and TRBJ1-2; D might be TRBD1 (6 bases). Germline-derived CDR1 and CDR2 are MNHNY and SVGAGI (reference sequence). This CDR3 contains 14 residues. Trimming left V 6 bases short and J 4 bases short, with 15 bases between. The CDR3 sequence is CASRPGQTLYGYTF. In DNA, the CDR3 is TGTGCCAGCAGGCCCGGACAGACACTCTATGGCTACACCTTC.

The sample holds one count of this clone. The rearrangement links TRBV11-2 to TRBJ2-1; weak D call: TRBD2 (5 bases). V lost 5 bases and J lost 7, with 9 bases in between. CDR1 is SGHAT and CDR2 is FQNNGV in the germline V gene. CDR3 size: 12 residues. CDR3 in DNA: TGTGCCAGCAGCCTCGGGGTTAATGAGCAGTTCTTC. This translates into CASSLGVNEQFF.

The V gene is TRBV2, the J gene TRBJ2-5; 7 bases agree with TRBD2. Trimming removed 5 bases from V and 0 bases from J; junction bases left unmatched: 12. The CDR3 length is 17 residues. CDR1 and CDR2 from the germline V gene are SNHLY and FYNNEI. DNA of the CDR3: TGTGCCAGCAGTTATAGTTCTAGCGGCAGGTACCAAGAGACCCAGTACTTC. It is translated as CASSYSSSGRYQETQYF.

V is TRBV7-9 and J is TRBJ2-7; maybe TRBD1 (7 bases). From germline, CDR1 is SEHNR and CDR2 FQNEAQ (reference sequence). V dropped 6 bases and J dropped 5 bases, with 17 bases sitting between them. The CDR3 has 14 residues. The CDR3 region is CASSYPRRGHEQYF. Here the CDR3 DNA reads TGTGCCAGCAGTTACCCTAGGAGGGGGCACGAGCAGTACTTC.

The genes are TRBV4-1 and TRBJ2-7; TRBD1 agrees at 7 bases. Trimming cost V 2 bases and J 4 bases; bases outside gene matches: 11. CDR1 is MGHRA, CDR2 YSYEKL, per germline. The length of the CDR3 is 16 residues. The CDR3 DNA reads as TGCGCCAGCAGCCAAAATTTTCTGGGACAGACTTACGAGCAGTACTTC. Its protein product is CASSQNFLGQTYEQYF.

This chain connects TRBV4-2 to TRBJ2-7; unclear D gene. V was trimmed by 0 bases and J by 3 bases, leaving 9 bases between them. The germline gives CDR1 LGHNA, CDR2 YNFKEQ. There are 14 residues in the CDR3. The CDR3 is CASSQDEAFYEQYF. The CDR3 bases are TGTGCCAGCAGCCAAGATGAGGCTTTCTACGAGCAGTACTTC.

The chain is built from TRBV28 and TRBJ2-7; 11 positions agree with TRBD1. J was trimmed by 3 bases and V by 3 bases; bases with no gene match: 1. Germline CDR1 MDHEN, CDR2 SYDVKM. The CDR3 totals 14 residues. CDR3: CASSLGTGGYEQYF. The CDR3 region has the DNA TGTGCCAGCAGTTTGGGGACAGGGGGCTACGAGCAGTACTTC. Full variable domain (missing parts from reference TRBV28 and TRBJ2-7): DVKVTQSSRYLVKRTGEKVFLECVQDMDHENMFWYRQDPGLGLRLIYFSYDVKMKEKGDIPEGYSVSREKKERFSLILESASTNQTSMYLCASSLGTGGYEQYFGPGTRLTVT.

The gene calls are TRBV19 and TRBJ1-1; D is ambiguous. V was shortened by 0 bases and J by 4 bases, with 9 bases between the two germline ends. There are 14 residues in the CDR3. Per germline, CDR1 LNHDA and CDR2 SQIVND (reference sequence). CDR3: CASSIEAVGTEAFF. The CDR3 coding sequence is TGTGCCAGTAGTATAGAAGCGGTAGGCACTGAAGCTTTCTTT.

The V call is TRBV4-2, the J call TRBJ1-2; D is possibly TRBD1 (5 bases). The V end was cut by 1 base, the J end by 3 bases, with 12 bases between. Germline V gives CDR1 LGHNA, CDR2 YNFKEQ. The CDR3 is made up of 15 amino acids. CDR3 nucleotides: TGTGCCAGCAGCCAAGGGCGGGGCAACCACTATGGCTACACCTTC. The encoded protein is CASSQGRGNHYGYTF.

This clone has a single count. The CDR3 sequence: CASSPTGVGNTIYF. In nucleotides, the CDR3 is TGTGCCAGCTCCCCGACAGGGGTTGGAAACACCATATATTTT. The genes are TRBV18 and TRBJ1-3; the match to TRBD1 covers 8 bases. The CDR3 loop spans 14 amino acids. CDR1 is KGHSH, CDR2 LQKENI, per germline. Germline trimming cut 6 bases from V and 3 bases from J; bases unmatched to any gene: 4.

J is TRBJ1-1 and V is TRBV5-6; 8 positions agree with TRBD1. V shed 4 bases and J 3 bases; nucleotides not matched to a gene: 5. There are 14 residues in the CDR3. The germline V gene has CDR1 SGHDT and CDR2 YYEEEE. The CDR3 DNA sequence: TGTGCCAGCAGCCCGACAGGGGTTCACACTGAAGCTTTCTTT. Amino acid sequence: CASSPTGVHTEAFF.

The chain is built from TRBV6-5 and TRBJ1-6; possibly TRBD1 for D (5 bases). With 8 bases removed from V and 10 bases from J, the gap between germline ends came to 15 bases. Germline values: CDR1 MNHEY, CDR2 SVGAGI. This CDR3 is built from 13 residues. CDR3 residues: CASGGTGPSPLHF. In DNA form, the CDR3 reads TGTGCCAGCGGAGGGACGGGCCCCTCACCCCTCCACTTT.